This T cell receptor (beta chain) originates from a study of beta chain features in type 1 diabetes. Study results and limitations: For Type 1 diabetes patients, all four CD4+ subsets carried TCRB CDR3s that were moderately but significantly shorter.

Expressed TCRB transcripts got sequenced, as all isolated RNA was reverse transcribed. Measured with immunoSEQ multiplex PCR; TCRdb has only the in-frame clones, and not every one. This sample has 600,000 or so clones, with more than 13% found just once. CDR3 length equals 15 residues. Per the germline V gene, CDR1 is MNHNY and CDR2 is SVGAGI (reference sequence). V was trimmed by 6 bases and J by 6 bases, leaving 18 bases between them. This clone was observed a handful of times. Its target is not known. Sequencing was done on a sample of naive CD4+ T cells from blood. The sequence derives from a man aged 18 to 30 with type 1 diabetes. The chain links TRBV6-6 to TRBJ2-1; weak D call: TRBD2 (6 bases). DNA of the CDR3: TGTGCCAGCAGGGGGGGACCTCCTATAGGCAATGAGCAGTTCTTC. Residues: CASRGGPPIGNEQFF.